These 8 T cell receptor beta chains came from one sample sequenced in a study of cytomegalovirus exposure and HLA in healthy donors. The PCR employed 60 Vbeta primers together with 13 Jbeta primers. The repertoire was sequenced with immunoSEQ multiplex PCR; TCRdb's copy has only in-frame clones and lacks some. The sample carries around 100,000 clones, 79% recorded once. The sample comprised PBMCs. All receptors derive from a woman in her 40s in good health and CMV-seronegative.

This clone appeared once. J is TRBJ1-2 and V is TRBV11-2; TRBD1 might be the D (5 bases). V was shortened by 5 bases and J by 4 bases, with 11 bases between the two germline ends. In germline, CDR1 is SGHAT, CDR2 FQNNGV. The CDR3 totals 13 residues. In DNA, the CDR3 is TGTGCCAGCAGCGACCAGGGTAGCTATGGCTACACCTTC. Translated, it gives CASSDQGSYGYTF.

The chain uses TRBV4-2 and TRBJ2-3; possible D gene TRBD2, 6 bases. V gave up 1 base and J gave up 4 bases, with 12 bases separating them. Germline CDR1 LGHNA, CDR2 YNFKEQ. The CDR3 runs 15 residues. CDR3 loop: CASSQGFSGADTQYF. CDR3 coding DNA: TGTGCCAGCAGCCAAGGTTTTAGCGGCGCAGATACGCAGTATTTT.

This chain uses TRBV27 with TRBJ1-1; no clear D gene. Germline CDR1 is MNHEY and CDR2 is SMNVEV (reference sequence). There are 13 residues in the CDR3. Trimming left V 2 bases short and J 8 bases short, with 12 bases between. This chain's CDR3 is CASSLGRFFEAFF. The DNA of the CDR3 is TGTGCCAGCAGTTTAGGTCGGTTCTTCGAAGCTTTCTTT.

The rearrangement links TRBV6-1 to TRBJ1-2; D might be TRBD1 (5 bases). V lost 6 bases and J 4 bases, leaving 15 bases between the germline ends. Germline V CDR1 and CDR2: MNHNS, SASEGT. The CDR3 consists of 14 residues. The CDR3 DNA sequence: TGTGCCAGCAGGGCAGGGTGGCCTAGCTATGGCTACACCTTC. Amino acids: CASRAGWPSYGYTF.

The chain combines TRBV27 with TRBJ2-3, with 9 positions matching TRBD1. This CDR3 is built from 14 residues. V trimming: 11 bases; J trimming: 4 bases; junction bases outside the gene matches: 10. Looked up from germline, CDR1 is MNHEY and CDR2 is SMNVEV (reference sequence). In DNA form, the CDR3 reads TGTGCCGCTAACCGGGACAGGGTGGCAGATACGCAGTATTTT. This gives the protein CAANRDRVADTQYF.

This chain links TRBV6-1 with TRBJ2-3; D not resolved. CDR1 MNHNS and CDR2 SASEGT come from the germline V gene. The V end lost 5 bases, the J end lost 5 bases, and 8 bases lay between the germline ends. This CDR3 is built from 12 residues. The CDR3 region is CASSKSVDTQYF. In nucleotides, the CDR3 is TGTGCCAGCAGTAAATCGGTAGATACGCAGTATTTT.

The rearrangement links TRBV27 to TRBJ1-2; D remains ambiguous. The CDR3 consists of 13 residues. CDR1 and CDR2 from the germline V gene are MNHEY and SMNVEV (reference sequence). V lost 5 bases, J lost 9 bases, and 16 bases lay in between. The CDR3 here is CASSPRSGERYTF. The CDR3 coding sequence is TGTGCCAGCAGTCCCCGGAGTGGGGAGCGCTACACCTTC.

About this clone: Its ends do not fully match the called genes, so a read error is possible. Other DNA sequences in this sample translate to the same CDR3. The gene calls are TRBV19 and TRBJ1-1, with D maybe TRBD1 (5 bases). Per germline, CDR1 LNHDA and CDR2 SQIVND (reference sequence). This CDR3 is 13 amino acids long. Here the CDR3 reads CASSRQGETEAFF. As DNA, the CDR3 is TGCGCCAGTAGCCGGCAGGGCGAAACTGAAGCTTTCTTT. The variable domain in full, completed from reference TRBV19 and TRBJ1-1, reads DGGITQSPKYLFRKEGQNVTLSCEQNLNHDAMYWYRQDPGQGLRLIYYSQIVNDFQKGDIAEGYSVSREKKESFPLTVTSAQKNPTAFYLCASSRQGETEAFFGQGTRLTVV.